These 17 T cell receptor beta chains were sequenced from one sample in a study of coeliac disease. The table came from immunoSEQ multiplex PCR; TCRdb's copy has only in-frame clones and leaves some out. This table has 2,500 or so clones, 66% appearing once. Sequencing was done on a sample of lamina propria lymphocytes from the gut. The receptors shown here come from a woman in her 70s with celiac disease on a gluten-free diet.

This clone has a handful of counts. This chain connects TRBV7-8 to TRBJ2-3, with 15 positions matching TRBD2. Germline V gene lookup returns CDR1 SGHVS and CDR2 FQNEAQ. The V gene end was trimmed by 5 bases and the J gene end by 5 bases; junction bases not matched to a gene: 8. The CDR3 runs to 17 residues. The CDR3 spells CASSPSWTSGGGDTQYF. The CDR3 region has the DNA TGTGCCAGCAGCCCCAGTTGGACTAGCGGGGGGGGAGATACGCAGTATTTT.

The chain employs TRBV7-2 and TRBJ2-7; 8 bases line up with TRBD1. Germline values: CDR1 SGHTA, CDR2 FQGNSA. CDR3 length: 15 amino acids. Trimming removed 4 bases from V and 3 bases from J; junction bases left unmatched: 8. The CDR3 region has the DNA TGTGCCAGCAGCTCCATACAGGGGGTTCGCTACGAGCAGTACTTC. It specifies CASSSIQGVRYEQYF.

The CDR3 region is CASSWTGTGDTEAFF. Written as DNA, the CDR3 is TGCGCCAGCAGCTGGACAGGAACAGGGGACACTGAAGCTTTCTTT. The rearrangement joins TRBV5-1 to TRBJ1-1; 7 bases match TRBD1. CDR1 SGHRS and CDR2 YFSETQ come from the germline V gene. The J segment lost 3 bases and the V segment lost 3 bases, leaving 8 bases of the junction unmatched. The CDR3 totals 15 residues. Full variable domain (missing parts from reference TRBV5-1 and TRBJ1-1): KAGVTQTPRYLIKTRGQQVTLSCSPISGHRSVSWYQQTPGQGLQFLFEYFSETQRNKGNFPGRFSGRQFSNSRSEMNVSTLELGDSALYLCASSWTGTGDTEAFFGQGTRLTVV.

The V gene is TRBV27, the J gene TRBJ2-2, with 7 nucleotides matching TRBD1. The junction had 7 bases not matched to a gene; V was cut back by 4 bases and J by 2 bases. In germline, CDR1 is MNHEY, CDR2 SMNVEV (reference sequence). The CDR3 is 16 amino acids. DNA for the CDR3: TGTGCCAGCAGTTCGAGTGGGACAGTCAACACCGGGGAGCTGTTTTTT. As protein: CASSSSGTVNTGELFF.

This clone has just one count. V and J are TRBV10-2 and TRBJ1-2; no firm D call. The germline gives CDR1 WSHSY, CDR2 SAAADI. CDR3 size: 13 residues. V lost 0 bases to trimming and J lost 7 bases, with 9 bases between them. The CDR3 sequence: CASSESRGGGYTF. The DNA for the CDR3 is TGCGCCAGCAGTGAGTCACGAGGTGGTGGCTACACCTTC.

By share of the sample, this clone is large. The CDR3 DNA sequence: TGCAGTGAACAGAAGAACACTGAAGCTTTCTTT. Translated: CSEQKNTEAFF. The rearrangement uses TRBV20-1 and TRBJ1-1; D unresolved. V was trimmed by 7 bases and J by 1 base, leaving 7 bases between them. Looked up from germline, CDR1 is DFQATT and CDR2 is SNEGSKA (reference sequence). The CDR3 length is 11 residues.

The chain links TRBV2 to TRBJ1-4, with 10 positions matching TRBD1. This CDR3 has 17 residues. V lost 7 bases and J lost 0; bases outside the gene matches: 8. The germline V gene encodes CDR1 SNHLY and CDR2 FYNNEI. CDR3 sequence: CASTTGQGRPTNEKLFF. DNA of the CDR3: TGTGCCAGCACCACGGGACAGGGGCGACCAACTAATGAAAAACTGTTTTTT.

This clone was found a few times. The chain has TRBV11-3 and TRBJ2-2; weak D call: TRBD1 (5 bases). V lost 5 bases, J lost 1 base, and 11 bases lay in between. The germline V gene has CDR1 SGHNT and CDR2 YENEEA. This CDR3 is 15 amino acids long. The CDR3 region is CASSPHDRNTGELFF. CDR3 DNA: TGTGCCAGCAGCCCACATGACAGGAACACCGGGGAGCTGTTTTTT.

This chain links TRBV29-1 with TRBJ2-4; TRBD2 is a possible D gene (5 bases). The CDR3 is 15 residues long. Germline V gene data show CDR1 as SQVTM and CDR2 as ANQGSEA. V lost 0 bases, J lost 1 base, and 10 bases lay in between. The CDR3 DNA reads TGCAGCGTTGAAGATAGAAGGGAGGCCAAAAACATTCAGTACTTC. It codes for CSVEDRREAKNIQYF.

This clone is a singleton in its sample. This chain joins TRBV28 and TRBJ1-5; a possible D gene is TRBD1 (6 bases). From germline, CDR1 is MDHEN and CDR2 SYDVKM. This CDR3 has 12 amino acids. With 7 bases removed from V and 7 bases from J, the gap between germline ends came to 11 bases. For the CDR3, the DNA is TGTGCCAGCAATACAGGGCACCAGCCCCAGCATTTT. The encoded protein is CASNTGHQPQHF.

This clone is classed as large. The genes are TRBV6-1 and TRBJ2-7; possible D gene TRBD1, 5 bases. The CDR3 length is 13 residues. The germline V and J ends were trimmed by 4 bases and 0 bases, with 7 bases remaining between them. CDR1 is MNHNS, CDR2 SASEGT, per germline. The CDR3 region is CASSGGVSYEQYV. As DNA, the CDR3 is TGTGCCAGCAGTGGGGGCGTCTCCTACGAGCAGTACGTC.

The CDR3 loop is CASSLGRQIYGYTF. In DNA, the CDR3 is TGTGCCAGCAGCTTGGGGCGACAGATCTATGGCTACACCTTC. This chain links TRBV5-4 with TRBJ1-2, with D possibly matching TRBD1 (5 bases). The CDR3 is 14 amino acids. Germline CDR1 SGHNT, CDR2 YYREEE (reference sequence). Trimming stripped 0 bases from V and 4 bases from J, with 10 bases between.

The J gene is TRBJ1-2, the V gene TRBV5-5, with D possibly TRBD1 on 6 matching bases. The CDR3 spans 13 residues. Germline V gives CDR1 SGHKS, CDR2 YYEKEE (reference sequence). The V gene lost 2 bases and the J gene lost 8 bases, with 13 bases spanning the gap. CDR3 sequence reads: CASSFRPGEGYTF. CDR3 bases: TGTGCCAGCAGCTTTCGGCCAGGGGAAGGCTACACCTTC.

This chain links TRBV27 with TRBJ2-7; perhaps TRBD2 as D (5 bases). The V gene lost 5 bases and the J gene lost 4 bases, with 18 bases spanning the gap. The germline gives CDR1 MNHEY, CDR2 SMNVEV (reference sequence). This CDR3 spans 15 amino acids. CDR3 nucleotides: TGTGCCAGCAGTCTCAGCGGCGGGCTTGGGTACGAGCAGTACGTC. Translated: CASSLSGGLGYEQYV.

The table lists this clone with a few counts. CDR3 DNA sequence: TGTGCCTGGAACCTCGGACAGATAAACACTGAAGCTTTCTTT. Translating gives CAWNLGQINTEAFF. The genes are TRBV30 and TRBJ1-1; D possibly corresponds to TRBD1 (6 bases). The V end lost 4 bases, the J end lost 2 bases, and 14 bases lay between the germline ends. CDR3 size: 14 residues. CDR1 is GTSNPN, CDR2 SVGIG, per germline (reference sequence).

The genes are TRBV7-2 and TRBJ2-1, with 11 bases identical to TRBD2. Germline CDR1 reads SGHTA; CDR2 reads FQGNSA. Germline trimming cut 1 base from V and 0 bases from J; bases unmatched to any gene: 8. This CDR3 spans 19 amino acids. The CDR3, as DNA: TGTGCCAGCAGCTTAGGCGGGACTAGCGGCCTTAACTCCTACAATGAGCAGTTCTTC. It encodes CASSLGGTSGLNSYNEQFF.

V usage is TRBV5-4 and J usage is TRBJ2-7; D is undetermined. CDR3 length equals 13 residues. Trimming took off 6 bases at V and 0 bases at J, with 10 bases between the two ends. Germline V lookup: CDR1 SGHNT, CDR2 YYREEE (reference sequence). The CDR3 loop is CASNLSLSYEQYF. The CDR3 coding sequence is TGTGCCAGCAATTTAAGCCTCTCCTACGAGCAGTACTTC.